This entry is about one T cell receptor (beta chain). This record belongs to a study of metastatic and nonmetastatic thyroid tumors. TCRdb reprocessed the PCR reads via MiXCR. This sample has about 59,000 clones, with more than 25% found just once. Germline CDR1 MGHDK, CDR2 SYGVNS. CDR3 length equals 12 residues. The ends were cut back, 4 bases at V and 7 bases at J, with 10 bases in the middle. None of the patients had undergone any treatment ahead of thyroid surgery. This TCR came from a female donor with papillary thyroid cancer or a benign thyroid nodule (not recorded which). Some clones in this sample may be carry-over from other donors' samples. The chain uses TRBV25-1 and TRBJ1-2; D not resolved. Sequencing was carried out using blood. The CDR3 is CASSVSAGGYTF. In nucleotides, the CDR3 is TGTGCCAGCAGTGTGAGCGCCGGTGGCTACACCTTC.